The next 20 T cell receptor beta chains were all read from a single sample in a study of blood T cells in healthy people across ages. Then a second PCR, running roughly 7 to 11 cycles, was carried out with a sample-barcoded 5' primer and a J-beta primer mix. TCRdb re-called the 5' RACE reads with MiXCR, one entry per CDR3 protein. The table lists approximately 2,000,000 distinct CDR3 sequences, approximately 39% of them singletons, with 20% to 25% in the top ten. The specimen sequenced was blood. These receptors were taken from a human donor in good health.

J is TRBJ2-1 and V is TRBV7-8; D is unresolved. Trimming pared 5 bases from V and 7 bases from J, leaving 12 bases between. The length of the CDR3 is 13 residues. Germline assignment: CDR1 SGHVS and CDR2 FQNEAQ. CDR3 loop: CASSPHQGNEQFF. For the CDR3, the DNA is TGTGCCAGCAGCCCCCACCAAGGAAATGAGCAGTTCTTC.

The rearrangement joins TRBV3-1 to TRBJ1-2; the D gene is possibly TRBD1 (6 bases). The CDR3 runs 15 residues. V lost 8 bases, J lost 9 bases, and 25 bases lay in between. Germline V gene sequence: CDR1 LGHDT, CDR2 YNNKEL (reference sequence). The CDR3 bases are TGTGCCAGCCGAGGGGGGGCCTCGACGTTATTCTGCTACACCTTC. It translates to CASRGGASTLFCYTF. Drawing the rest from reference TRBV3-1 and TRBJ1-2, the complete variable domain is DTAVSQTPKYLVTQMGNDKSIKCEQNLGHDTMYWYKQDSKKFLKIMFSYNNKELIINETVPNRFSPKSPDKAHLNLHINSLELGDSAVYFCASRGGASTLFCYTFGSGTRLTVV.

The chain recombines TRBV10-2 with TRBJ2-1; 8 bases match TRBD2. The CDR3 is 15 residues long. CDR1 is WSHSY and CDR2 is SAAADI in the germline V gene. The ends lost 6 bases at V and 10 bases at J; junction bases unmatched: 14. CDR3 protein: CASSSIAGSSYEQFF. CDR3 coding DNA: TGCGCCAGCAGCTCTATAGCGGGGTCCTCCTACGAGCAGTTCTTC.

This clonotype appeared a single time. This chain connects TRBV11-3 to TRBJ1-4; a possible D gene is TRBD1 (5 bases). V lost 5 bases and J lost 8, with 18 bases in between. Per the germline V gene, CDR1 is SGHNT and CDR2 is YENEEA. The CDR3 spans 15 residues. The chain's CDR3 is CASSPSGVQDEKLFF. Written as DNA, the CDR3 is TGTGCCAGCAGCCCAAGTGGGGTACAGGACGAAAAACTGTTTTTT.

The chain uses TRBV29-1 and TRBJ2-5, with a possible D match to TRBD1 (6 bases). Germline CDR1 SQVTM, CDR2 ANQGSEA. V was clipped by 6 bases and J by 11 bases, with 16 bases between them. The CDR3 has 11 residues. This CDR3 is CSVGASREQYF. DNA for the CDR3: TGCAGCGTGGGGGCGTCCAGAGAGCAGTACTTC.

A few counts support this clonotype. The chain employs TRBV12-3 or TRBV12-4 and TRBJ1-2; D is ambiguous. The CDR3 is 14 residues long. Trimming stripped 6 bases from V and 2 bases from J, with 13 bases between. The CDR3 protein is CASSKDRANYGYTF. CDR3 coding DNA: TGTGCCAGCAGCAAAGACCGAGCGAACTATGGCTACACCTTC.

The chain couples TRBV29-1 to TRBJ2-1, with unresolved D. The CDR3 consists of 12 residues. Germline V lookup: CDR1 SQVTM, CDR2 ANQGSEA. Trimming took 7 bases from V and 7 from J, leaving 14 bases between them. The CDR3 reads CSGWAVGNEQFF. The CDR3 nucleotides are TGCAGCGGTTGGGCAGTCGGTAATGAGCAGTTCTTC.

The chain is built from TRBV7-3 and TRBJ2-7; a weak D match, TRBD1 (7 bases). CDR3 size: 14 residues. Germline CDR1 is SGHTA and CDR2 is FQGTGA. In DNA, the CDR3 is TGTGCGGGCGGGACAGCATGGAGCTCCTACGAGCAGTACTTC. As protein: CAGGTAWSSYEQYF.

This clonotype showed up just a few times. J is TRBJ2-5 and V is TRBV15, with 11 bases fitting TRBD1. V lost 3 bases, J lost 4 bases, and 13 bases stayed unmatched. CDR1 and CDR2 from the germline V gene are LNHNV and YYDKDF (reference sequence). This CDR3 spans 18 amino acids. The DNA of the CDR3 is TGTGCCACCAGCAGTGGGATACTCCCCGGACAGGGGGCAGAGACCCAGTACTTC. This sequence encodes CATSSGILPGQGAETQYF.

The chain has TRBV7-9 and TRBJ1-2, with 10 bases lining up with TRBD1. In germline, CDR1 is SEHNR, CDR2 FQNEAQ (reference sequence). J gave up 5 bases and V 3 bases, and 6 bases lay outside the gene matches. CDR3 length equals 15 residues. The CDR3 spells CASSFGDRGRYGYTF. The DNA for the CDR3 is TGTGCCAGCAGCTTCGGGGACAGGGGAAGATATGGCTACACCTTC.

V is TRBV27 and J is TRBJ1-4; D not certain. The ends were cut back, 5 bases at V and 8 bases at J, with 18 bases in the middle. Germline V lookup: CDR1 MNHEY, CDR2 SMNVEV (reference sequence). There are 15 residues in the CDR3. CDR3 loop: CASSPSRRVGEKLFF. Written as DNA, the CDR3 is TGTGCCAGCAGTCCTTCGAGGAGGGTTGGGGAAAAACTGTTTTTT.

With regard to this clonotype: A read error may account for a junction end that differs from germline. J is TRBJ1-2 and V is TRBV4-3, with D uncertain. Germline V CDR1 and CDR2: LGHNA, YSLEER. The CDR3 is 15 amino acids. The chain's CDR3 is CASSQEELSNYGCTF. The CDR3 bases are TGCGCCAGCAGCCAAGAGGAGCTATCGAACTATGGCTGCACCTTC.

This clonotype was counted only a few times. V usage is TRBV20-1 and J usage is TRBJ1-2, with D unclear. V was cut by 6 bases and J by 11 bases, with 16 bases left in between. The CDR3 contains 11 residues. From germline, CDR1 is DFQATT and CDR2 SNEGSKA (reference sequence). In DNA form, the CDR3 reads TGCAGTGCGAGCCATTCTGGATTATACACCTTC. Protein sequence: CSASHSGLYTF.

The CDR3 sequence: CASNQETGPFYEQYF. The DNA of the CDR3 is TGTGCCAGCAACCAGGAAACGGGACCTTTCTACGAGCAGTACTTC. The rearrangement uses TRBV3-1 and TRBJ2-7; either TRBD1 or TRBD2 may supply D (5 bases each). CDR1 LGHDT and CDR2 YNNKEL come from the germline V gene (reference sequence). This CDR3 spans 15 amino acids. The V end was cut by 7 bases, the J end by 3 bases, with 19 bases between.

The rearrangement joins TRBV29-1 to TRBJ1-2; D is possibly TRBD1 (5 bases). In germline, CDR1 is SQVTM, CDR2 ANQGSEA. The CDR3 has 14 residues. Trimming removed 0 bases at V and 2 bases at J, with 10 bases between. The CDR3 spells CSVEDLPGNYGYTF. In DNA, the CDR3 is TGCAGCGTTGAAGATCTTCCAGGGAACTATGGCTACACCTTC.

The chain carries TRBV12-3 or TRBV12-4 and TRBJ2-4; the match to TRBD2 covers 8 bases. The better agreement between TRBJ2-7 and the DNA end casts doubt on the J call. This CDR3 spans 15 amino acids. CDR3 nucleotide sequence: TGTGCCAGCAGTCTTATGGGCGGGGGGAAACGCGAGCAGTACTTC. It encodes CASSLMGGGKREQYF.

In its sample, this clonotype was seen many times. This sequence joins TRBV29-1 and TRBJ2-7, with D tentatively TRBD1 (5 bases). The germline V gene encodes CDR1 SQVTM and CDR2 ANQGSEA. V lost 1 base and J lost 4, with 11 bases in between. The CDR3 spans 13 residues. The CDR3 loop reads CSVEAPGSYEQYF. The CDR3 DNA sequence: TGCAGCGTTGAAGCGCCAGGGTCTTACGAGCAGTACTTC.

This clonotype was counted a few times. The chain recombines TRBV3-1 with TRBJ1-2, with D perhaps TRBD1 (6 bases). Germline V CDR1 and CDR2: LGHDT, YNNKEL (reference sequence). The CDR3 runs 14 residues. The V end lost 7 bases, the J end lost 2 bases, and 14 bases lay between the germline ends. The CDR3 is CASTYQRGNYGYTF. As DNA, the CDR3 is TGTGCCAGCACCTACCAGAGGGGGAACTATGGCTACACCTTC.

V is TRBV12-5 and J is TRBJ1-2, with 8 bases that match TRBD1. J lost 3 bases, V lost 5 bases, and 14 bases had no gene match. This CDR3 comprises 17 residues. Germline CDR1 reads LGHNT; CDR2 reads FRNRAP. The CDR3 bases are TGTGCTAGTGGTCCGGGGACAGGTTGGGACTCCCACTATGGCTACACCTTC. Residues: CASGPGTGWDSHYGYTF. The entire variable domain, with the rest obtained from reference TRBV12-5 and TRBJ1-2, is as follows: DARVTQTPRHKVTEMGQEVTMRCQPILGHNTVFWYRQTMMQGLELLAYFRNRAPLDDSGMPKDRFSAEMPDATLATLKIQPSEPRDSAVYFCASGPGTGWDSHYGYTFGSGTRLTVV.

The J gene is TRBJ2-4, the V gene TRBV10-3; 8 nucleotides match TRBD1. The J call may be wrong; the DNA end is better matched by TRBJ2-7. The CDR3 totals 15 residues. Germline-derived CDR1 and CDR2 are ENHRY and SYGVKD. Here the CDR3 DNA reads TGTGCCATCAGTCCCCGGACAGGGCTGAGGTACGAGCAGTACTTC. This encodes CAISPRTGLRYEQYF.